Presented here are 5 T cell receptor beta chains from one specimen sequenced in a study of T cell repertoires in cytomegalovirus infection. From the reads, TCRdb called clonotypes with MiXCR, one entry per CDR3 protein. Of hundreds of thousands of distinct CDR3 sequences listed, roughly 18% are singletons. The sequencing sample was made of PBMCs. The receptors were sampled from a human donor in good health (CMV status not recorded). Some clones in this sample may be carry-over from other donors' samples.

This clonotype was seen a few times. The rearrangement joins TRBV7-6 to TRBJ1-1; no firm D call. V was cut by 5 bases and J by 6 bases, with 13 bases left in between. The CDR3 spans 13 residues. The germline gives CDR1 SGHVS, CDR2 FNYEAQ. The CDR3: CASSVDGISEAFF. DNA for the CDR3: TGTGCCAGCAGCGTAGACGGTATTTCTGAAGCTTTCTTT.

This clonotype was detected many times. The CDR3: CASNSGWSSYEQYF. In DNA, the CDR3 is TGTGCCAGCAATAGCGGGTGGAGCTCCTACGAGCAGTACTTC. V is TRBV10-3 and J is TRBJ2-7; TRBD2 aligns across 7 bases. There are 14 residues in the CDR3. CDR1 and CDR2 from the germline V gene are ENHRY and SYGVKD. V lost 10 bases and J lost 0; bases outside the gene matches: 9.

This clonotype showed up just a few times. The chain combines TRBV24-1 with TRBJ2-3, with D uncertain. Germline-derived CDR1 and CDR2 are KGHDR and SFDVKD. The CDR3 totals 12 residues. Trimming took off 5 bases at V and 8 bases at J, with 10 bases between the two ends. CDR3 sequence: CATSAGTGTQYF. Here the CDR3 DNA reads TGTGCCACCAGTGCCGGAACTGGTACGCAGTATTTT.

The genes are TRBV28 and TRBJ1-1, with a possible D match to TRBD1 (6 bases). Germline values: CDR1 MDHEN, CDR2 SYDVKM. The CDR3 contains 16 residues. V lost 5 bases and J lost 6, with 22 bases in between. CDR3 bases: TGTGCCAGCAGTCAAGGCTGGGGGGCGAAGGTTTCTGAAGCTTTCTTT. It translates to CASSQGWGAKVSEAFF.

In this sample, this clonotype turned up a few times. V usage is TRBV6-6 and J usage is TRBJ2-1; the D gene is possibly TRBD2 (6 bases). V was pared by 8 bases and J by 5 bases, with 16 bases between. Germline V CDR1 and CDR2: MNHNY, SVGAGI (reference sequence). This CDR3 is 14 amino acids long. The CDR3 DNA reads TGTGCCAGCCGCTGGCTAGCGACCGACAATGAGCAGTTCTTC. It translates to CASRWLATDNEQFF.